Sequencing of this TCR beta chain was carried out in a study of naive and memory T cell subsets. This clonotype was observed a handful of times. Its specificity is unknown. Study-wide results and caveats: A few larger clonotypes appeared in naive repertoires, especially CD8, possibly memory cells re-expressing CD45RA. In naive cells, over 90% of TCR sequences were seen only once.

Both TRBC1 and TRBC2 were covered by a beta constant-region primer of two equimolar oligonucleotides. Nested alpha and beta constant-region primers with the SP2 primer drove four PCR rounds on ligated cDNA. One entry per CDR3 protein results from TCRdb running MiXCR on the UMI-ligation and nested PCR reads. This sample has about 140,000 distinct CDR3 sequences, with approximately 20% found just once. Cells stained for CD3, CD4, CD8, CD45RA and CD27 were sorted into four subsets. Source material: naive CD8+ T cells from blood. This receptor was obtained from a human donor in good health.

The CDR3 is CASSHGVTEAFF. CDR3 DNA: TGTGCCAGCAGCCACGGGGTGACTGAAGCTTTCTTT. The chain links TRBV4-2 to TRBJ1-1; D unresolved. Germline V CDR1 and CDR2: LGHNA, YNFKEQ. The CDR3 length is 12 residues. Trimming removed 3 bases from V and 5 bases from J, with 7 bases in between.